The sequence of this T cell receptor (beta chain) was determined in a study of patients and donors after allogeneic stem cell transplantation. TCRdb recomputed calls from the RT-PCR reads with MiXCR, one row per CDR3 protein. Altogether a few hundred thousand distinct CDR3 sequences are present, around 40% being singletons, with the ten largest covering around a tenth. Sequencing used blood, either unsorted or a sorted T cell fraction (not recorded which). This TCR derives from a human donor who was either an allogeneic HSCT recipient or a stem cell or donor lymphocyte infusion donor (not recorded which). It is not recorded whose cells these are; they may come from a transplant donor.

CDR3 bases: TGTGCCAGCAGTCTATACAGGGGTATGAACACTGAAGCTTTCTTT. It translates to CASSLYRGMNTEAFF. This sequence joins TRBV12-3 or TRBV12-4 and TRBJ1-1; TRBD1 aligns across 7 bases. The V and J ends lost 5 bases and 0 bases, in that order; junction bases with no gene match: 6. There are 15 residues in the CDR3.